This T cell receptor (beta chain) was retrieved from a study of graft-versus-host responses after intestinal transplantation. This CDR3 comprises 16 residues. Germline V gives CDR1 LGHNA, CDR2 YSLEER. V shed 0 bases, J shed 3 bases, and the junction held 7 bases outside the gene matches. Sequenced by immunoSEQ multiplex PCR; TCRdb stores in-frame clones only, minus some. The profile covers fewer than 95,000 clones, with roughly 91% appearing a single time and approximately 2% taken by the ten largest. General observations from the study: The study found high graft-versus-host to host-versus-graft clonal ratios in allografts of patients with graft-donor T cell macrochimerism.

A remark on this clone: Antigen unknown.

This TCR was sampled from a human donor who received an intestinal transplant. The rearrangement uses TRBV4-3 and TRBJ2-7; TRBD2 aligns across 8 bases. Specimen: unstimulated CD8+ T cells sorted from spleen or lymph node cells, collected before intestinal transplant. CDR3: CASSQDSGTGSYEQYF. For the CDR3, the DNA is TGCGCCAGCAGCCAAGATAGCGGGACGGGGAGCTACGAGCAGTACTTC.